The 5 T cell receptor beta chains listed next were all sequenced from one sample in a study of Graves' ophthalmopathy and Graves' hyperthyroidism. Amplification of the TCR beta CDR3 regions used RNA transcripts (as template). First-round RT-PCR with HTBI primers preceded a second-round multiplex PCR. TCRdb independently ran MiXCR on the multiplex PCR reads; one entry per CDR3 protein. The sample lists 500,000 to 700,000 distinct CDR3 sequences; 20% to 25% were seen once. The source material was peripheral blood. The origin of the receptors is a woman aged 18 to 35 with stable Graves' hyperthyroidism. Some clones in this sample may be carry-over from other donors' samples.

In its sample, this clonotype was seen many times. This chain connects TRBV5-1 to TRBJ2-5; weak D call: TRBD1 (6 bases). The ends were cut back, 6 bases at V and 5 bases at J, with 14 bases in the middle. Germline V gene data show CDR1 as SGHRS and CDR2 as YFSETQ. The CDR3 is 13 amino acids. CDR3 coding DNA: TGCGCCAGCACGACAGGTCAGGGGGAGACCCAGTACTTC. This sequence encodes CASTTGQGETQYF.

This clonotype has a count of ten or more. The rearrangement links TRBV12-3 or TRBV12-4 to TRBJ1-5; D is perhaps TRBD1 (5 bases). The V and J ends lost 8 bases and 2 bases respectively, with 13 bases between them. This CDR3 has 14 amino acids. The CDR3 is CASGAAGGNQPQHF. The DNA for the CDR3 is TGTGCCAGCGGCGCCGCGGGGGGCAATCAGCCCCAGCATTTT.

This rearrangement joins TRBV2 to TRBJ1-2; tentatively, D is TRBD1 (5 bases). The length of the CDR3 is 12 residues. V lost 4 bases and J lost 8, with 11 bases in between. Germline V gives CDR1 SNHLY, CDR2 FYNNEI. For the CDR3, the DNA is TGTGCCAGCAGTGTAAGCAGGGCCGGCTACACCTTC. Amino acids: CASSVSRAGYTF.

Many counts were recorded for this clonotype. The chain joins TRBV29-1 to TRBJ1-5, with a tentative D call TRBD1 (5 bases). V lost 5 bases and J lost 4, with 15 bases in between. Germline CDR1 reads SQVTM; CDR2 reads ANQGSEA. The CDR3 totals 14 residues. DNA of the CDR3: TGCAGCGTTTGGGCGACAGATCCAAATCAGCCCCAGCATTTT. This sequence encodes CSVWATDPNQPQHF.

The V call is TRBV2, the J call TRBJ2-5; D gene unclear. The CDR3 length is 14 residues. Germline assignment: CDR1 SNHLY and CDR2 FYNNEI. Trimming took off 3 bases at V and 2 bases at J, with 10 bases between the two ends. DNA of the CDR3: TGTGCCAGCAGTGACCAGGAACTTCAAGAGACCCAGTACTTC. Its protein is CASSDQELQETQYF.